One and the same sample provided the 18 T cell receptor beta chains below, sequenced in a study of CD8 T cells in ankylosing spondylitis. The antigens these receptors bind are not known. In TCRdb, the 5' RACE reads were re-called with MiXCR into one record per CDR3 protein. This repertoire shows 350,000 to 450,000 distinct CDR3 sequences, roughly a quarter found once; its top ten account for approximately 1%. General study results and limits: Ankylosing spondylitis blood seemed to carry a telltale TCR beta motif made of several highly homologous variants.

The sequenced sample was blood, either unsorted or a sorted T cell fraction (not recorded which). The receptors were sampled from a male donor with ankylosing spondylitis.

This CDR3 reads CASGGPKSPLHF. The CDR3 nucleotides are TGTGCCAGCGGGGGGCCGAAATCACCCCTCCACTTT. This chain links TRBV28 with TRBJ1-6; the D gene is possibly TRBD1 (6 bases). CDR1 MDHEN and CDR2 SYDVKM come from the germline V gene. V was trimmed by 8 bases and J by 10 bases, leaving 12 bases between them. The CDR3 covers 12 residues.

CDR3 region: CASSLDRPGELFF. The CDR3, as DNA: TGTGCCAGCAGCTTAGATCGCCCCGGGGAGCTGTTTTTT. V is TRBV7-2 and J is TRBJ2-2; the D is unclear. Trimming pared 1 base from V and 6 bases from J, leaving 6 bases between. CDR1 and CDR2 (germline): SGHTA, FQGNSA. This CDR3 spans 13 amino acids.

Points on this clonotype: The CDR3 ends on some other residue instead of the conserved phenylalanine or tryptophan, so this is likely a read error. The limits of the CDR3 on the DNA are not certain, so only TCRdb's listed CDR3 is given. The chain has TRBV29-1 and TRBJ1-2. The germline gives CDR1 SQVTM, CDR2 ANQGSEA. The CDR3 spans 11 residues, counting both ends. This chain's CDR3 is CSVEDRGVFRL.

The genes are TRBV20-1 and TRBJ2-7, with TRBD2 matching 12 bases. This CDR3 has 16 amino acids. Germline CDR1 DFQATT, CDR2 SNEGSKA (reference sequence). V trimming: 1 base; J trimming: 2 bases; junction bases outside the gene matches: 6. CDR3 in DNA: TGCAGTGCTAGAGGCCTAGCGGGAGGGCCCACCTACGAGCAGTACGTC. As protein: CSARGLAGGPTYEQYV.

The V call is TRBV10-3, the J call TRBJ1-1; the D gene is possibly TRBD1 (6 bases). This CDR3 region has 15 residues. The V end was cut by 5 bases, the J end by 4 bases, with 17 bases between. Germline CDR1 is ENHRY and CDR2 is SYGVKD. The CDR3 here is CAISLSGTLTTEAFF. Here the CDR3 DNA reads TGTGCCATCAGTCTTTCAGGGACACTAACCACTGAAGCTTTCTTT.

The chain employs TRBV11-2 and TRBJ1-1, with 8 bases matching TRBD1. Germline CDR1 and CDR2: SGHAT and FQNNGV. Trimming took 1 base from V and 1 from J; bases not matched to a gene: 2. The CDR3 sequence is 15 residues long. Here the CDR3 reads CASSLGQGWNTEAFF. The CDR3 nucleotides read TGTGCCAGCAGCTTAGGACAGGGGTGGAACACTGAAGCTTTCTTT.

This clonotype turned up a few times. The V call is TRBV2, the J call TRBJ2-7; the match to TRBD2 covers 10 bases. Germline V gene data show CDR1 as SNHLY and CDR2 as FYNNEI. This CDR3 region has 18 residues. V dropped 3 bases and J dropped 3; count of bases not matched to a gene: 14. Here the CDR3 DNA reads TGTGCCAGCAGTGAGTTCAGGGCTAGCGGGAGTACTCTCTACGAGCAGTACTTC. Translated, it gives CASSEFRASGSTLYEQYF.

This clonotype was seen more than once but under ten times. The chain couples TRBV27 to TRBJ2-7; 7 nucleotides agree with TRBD2. CDR3 length: 14 amino acids. Germline V gene data show CDR1 as MNHEY and CDR2 as SMNVEV (reference sequence). The J segment lost 3 bases and the V segment lost 4 bases, leaving 6 bases of the junction unmatched. The chain's CDR3 is CASSSRGGNYEQYV. CDR3 coding DNA: TGTGCCAGCAGTTCCCGCGGGGGAAACTACGAGCAGTACGTC.

The chain is built from TRBV5-1 and TRBJ2-1; 9 bases align to TRBD1. Germline CDR1 is SGHRS and CDR2 is YFSETQ. CDR3 length: 13 amino acids. The V segment lost 9 bases and the J segment 8 bases; nucleotides outside the gene matches: 9. The CDR3 region is CATSGQGNDEQFF. In DNA form, the CDR3 reads TGCGCCACCTCGGGACAGGGAAATGATGAGCAGTTCTTC.

The gene calls are TRBV9 and TRBJ2-2, with TRBD2 matching over 7 bases. The ends lost 3 bases at V and 4 bases at J; junction bases unmatched: 6. The germline V gene encodes CDR1 SGDLS and CDR2 YYNGEE. The CDR3 spans 15 residues. In DNA form, the CDR3 reads TGTGCCAGCAGCGCTCTGGGAGGGTCCACCGGGGAGCTGTTTTTT. Protein sequence: CASSALGGSTGELFF.

A few counts support this clonotype. The chain carries TRBV5-1 and TRBJ1-1, with 7 bases that match TRBD1. CDR3 length equals 14 residues. V lost 7 bases and J lost 4; bases outside the gene matches: 10. CDR1 is SGHRS and CDR2 is YFSETQ in the germline V gene. The CDR3 spells CASLQGGSGTEAFF. The CDR3 DNA follows: TGCGCCAGCCTTCAGGGGGGCTCGGGCACTGAAGCTTTCTTT.

This clonotype has at least ten counts. The J gene is TRBJ1-2, the V gene TRBV9, with TRBD1 matching 8 bases. Looked up from germline, CDR1 is SGDLS and CDR2 is YYNGEE. The CDR3 sequence is 17 residues long. With V trimmed by 2 bases and J by 0 bases, 9 bases remained unmatched. The CDR3 spells CASSVGQGASANYGYTF. CDR3 coding DNA: TGTGCCAGCAGCGTTGGTCAGGGGGCTTCCGCTAACTATGGCTACACCTTC.

The rearrangement links TRBV18 to TRBJ1-6, with 8 bases matching TRBD1. V shed 5 bases and J 8 bases; nucleotides not matched to a gene: 5. The CDR3 totals 14 residues. Germline CDR1 KGHSH, CDR2 LQKENI. The CDR3, as DNA: TGTGCCAGCTCAGACGACAGGGGTTATTCACCCCTCCACTTT. Its translation: CASSDDRGYSPLHF.

This clonotype occurred a few times. This chain joins TRBV15 and TRBJ2-3, with 7 bases matching TRBD1. There are 17 residues in the CDR3. The trim removed 4 bases at V and 0 bases at J, leaving 10 bases unmatched. CDR1 is LNHNV and CDR2 is YYDKDF in the germline V gene (reference sequence). This chain's CDR3 is CATSTTIRQGSTDTQYF. The CDR3 nucleotides read TGTGCCACCAGCACCACAATCCGACAGGGAAGCACAGATACGCAGTATTTT.

Ten or more counts support this clonotype. V usage is TRBV12-3 or TRBV12-4 and J usage is TRBJ2-1; 9 bases are shared with TRBD1. V trimming: 6 bases; J trimming: 9 bases; junction bases outside the gene matches: 9. The CDR3 spans 14 residues. This CDR3 is CASSPTGGSGEQFF. DNA of the CDR3: TGTGCCAGCAGCCCAACAGGGGGCTCGGGTGAGCAGTTCTTC.

Many counts were recorded for this clonotype. The J gene is TRBJ2-6, the V gene TRBV5-1; no definite D call. Germline V CDR1 and CDR2: SGHRS, YFSETQ. CDR3 length: 18 residues. V was pared by 4 bases and J by 0 bases, with 17 bases between. The CDR3 is CASSLQTLPSSGANVLTF. The CDR3 DNA is TGCGCCAGCAGCCTACAGACCCTTCCGTCCTCTGGGGCCAACGTCCTGACTTTC.

The J gene is TRBJ2-2, the V gene TRBV5-6; maybe TRBD2 (5 bases). Germline assignment: CDR1 SGHDT and CDR2 YYEEEE. The CDR3 is 15 residues long. Trimming removed 4 bases from V and 2 bases from J, with 12 bases in between. CDR3 in DNA: TGTGCCAGCAGCCAGGACTTCGGAAACACCGGGGAGCTGTTTTTT. This translates into CASSQDFGNTGELFF.

The gene calls are TRBV29-1 and TRBJ2-3; no clear D gene. The V end lost 4 bases, the J end lost 2 bases, and 10 bases lay between the germline ends. The CDR3 runs 13 residues. The germline CDR1 and CDR2 sequences are SQVTM and ANQGSEA. This CDR3 is CSVASRFTDTQYF. In DNA, the CDR3 is TGCAGCGTTGCGTCTCGGTTCACAGATACGCAGTATTTT.